This T cell receptor beta chain is drawn from a study of blood T cell repertoires in COVID-19. The V and J ends lost 8 bases and 5 bases, in that order; junction bases with no gene match: 0. The CDR3 length is 11 residues. Clones were sequenced by immunoSEQ multiplex PCR, and TCRdb holds only the in-frame ones, with some missing. This table has about 140,000 clones, about 80% appearing once. Across about 22 US areas, participants ranged in age from about 18 to 90 years. Sequencing used PBMCs or T cells enriched from blood (not recorded which). The J gene is TRBJ1-1, the V gene TRBV12-3 or TRBV12-4; the match to TRBD1 covers 9 bases. The receptor comes from a woman aged 45-65 years who had recovered from COVID-19. In DNA, the CDR3 is TGTGCCAGCGGACAGGGGACTGAAGCTTTCTTT. This gives the protein CASGQGTEAFF.